This TCR beta chain derives from a study of HIV-infected children after antiretroviral therapy interruption. Across the whole study: Children had CD4+ above 500, viral load below 50 copies/ml, either treatment arm. Regarding the study as a whole: After treatment interruption started, naive CD4+ CDR3 overlap across time points dropped.

The TCR library was built from RNA with a 3' RACE protocol and unique molecular identifiers. Each CDR3 protein gets one entry after TCRdb re-called the 3' RACE reads with MiXCR. The sample consists of 35,000 to 50,000 distinct CDR3 sequences, approximately 6.1% of them appearing once. In its sample, this clonotype was seen many times. Its target is not known. CDR3 size: 16 residues. The V segment lost 6 bases and the J segment 4 bases; nucleotides outside the gene matches: 10. Regarding treatment: PENTA 11 planned treatment interruption arm or continuous ART arm. V and J are TRBV12-3 or TRBV12-4 and TRBJ2-2, with 8 bases that match TRBD1. This receptor was obtained from a pool of human donors with HIV. The input for sequencing was CD45RA+ CD4+ T cells from PBMCs, pooled from several time points, taken from a donor given antiretroviral therapy, either interrupted or continuous. Documented subset: naive CD4+ CD45RA+ CD45RO- T cells. The CDR3 loop is CASRPLSRGLTGELFF. Here the CDR3 DNA reads TGTGCCAGCAGGCCGTTATCCAGGGGGCTCACCGGGGAGCTGTTTTTT.